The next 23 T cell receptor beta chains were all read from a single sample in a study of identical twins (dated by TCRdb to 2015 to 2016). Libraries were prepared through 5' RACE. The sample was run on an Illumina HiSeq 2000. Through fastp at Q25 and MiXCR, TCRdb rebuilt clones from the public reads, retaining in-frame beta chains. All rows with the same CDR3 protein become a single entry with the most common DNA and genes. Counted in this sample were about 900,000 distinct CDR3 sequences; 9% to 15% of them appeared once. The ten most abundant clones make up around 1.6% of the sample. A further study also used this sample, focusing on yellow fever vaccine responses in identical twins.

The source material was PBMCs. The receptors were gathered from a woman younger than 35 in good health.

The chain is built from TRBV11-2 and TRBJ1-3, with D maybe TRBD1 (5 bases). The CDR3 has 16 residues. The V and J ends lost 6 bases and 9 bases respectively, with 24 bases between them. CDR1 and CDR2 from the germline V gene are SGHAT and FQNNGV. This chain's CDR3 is CASSNAGTLYASTIYF. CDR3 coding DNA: TGTGCCAGCAGTAACGCAGGGACCCTCTACGCTAGCACCATATATTTT.

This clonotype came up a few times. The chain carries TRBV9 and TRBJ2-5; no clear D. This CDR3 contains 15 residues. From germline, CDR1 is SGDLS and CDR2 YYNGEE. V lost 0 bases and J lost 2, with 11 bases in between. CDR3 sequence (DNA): TGTGCCAGCAGCGTAGCCGGATCCCCTCAAGAGACCCAGTACTTC. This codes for CASSVAGSPQETQYF.

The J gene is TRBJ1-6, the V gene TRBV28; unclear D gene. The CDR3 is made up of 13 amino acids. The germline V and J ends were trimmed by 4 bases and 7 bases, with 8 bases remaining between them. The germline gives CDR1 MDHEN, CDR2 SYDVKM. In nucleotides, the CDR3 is TGTGCCAGCAGTTGGATGGGGAATTCACCCCTCCACTTT. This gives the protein CASSWMGNSPLHF.

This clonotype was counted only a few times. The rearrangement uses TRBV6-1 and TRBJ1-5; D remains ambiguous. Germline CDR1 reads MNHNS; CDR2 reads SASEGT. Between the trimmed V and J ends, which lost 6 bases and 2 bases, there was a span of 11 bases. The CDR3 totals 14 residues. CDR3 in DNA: TGTGCCAGCAGCGACCTCATGGGCAATCAGCCCCAGCATTTT. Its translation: CASSDLMGNQPQHF.

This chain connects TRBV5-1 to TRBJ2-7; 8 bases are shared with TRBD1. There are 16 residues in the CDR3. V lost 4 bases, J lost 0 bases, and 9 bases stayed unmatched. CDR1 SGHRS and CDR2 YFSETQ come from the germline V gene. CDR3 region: CASSISGQGVSYEQYF. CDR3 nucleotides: TGCGCCAGCAGCATATCCGGACAGGGCGTCTCCTACGAGCAGTACTTC.

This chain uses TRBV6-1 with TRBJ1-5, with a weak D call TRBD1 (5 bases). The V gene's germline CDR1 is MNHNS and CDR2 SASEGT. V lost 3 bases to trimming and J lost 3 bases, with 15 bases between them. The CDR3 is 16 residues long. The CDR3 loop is CASSDTQGPFNQPQHF. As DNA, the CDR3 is TGTGCCAGCAGTGATACTCAGGGACCGTTCAATCAGCCCCAGCATTTT.

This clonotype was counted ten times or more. CDR3 in amino acids: CASSRKTGGDHQPQHF. In DNA form, the CDR3 reads TGCGCCAGCAGTCGAAAGACAGGGGGCGACCATCAGCCCCAGCATTTT. The chain links TRBV4-1 to TRBJ1-5; 10 bases match TRBD1. CDR3 length equals 16 residues. V was clipped by 6 bases and J by 5 bases; unmatched bases: 10. The germline V gene has CDR1 MGHRA and CDR2 YSYEKL.

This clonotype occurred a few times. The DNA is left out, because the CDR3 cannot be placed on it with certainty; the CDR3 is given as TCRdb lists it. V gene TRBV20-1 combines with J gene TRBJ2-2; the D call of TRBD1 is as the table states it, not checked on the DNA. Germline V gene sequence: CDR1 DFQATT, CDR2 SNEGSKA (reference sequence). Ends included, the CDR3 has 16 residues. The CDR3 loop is CSATSGTTNTGELFFF.

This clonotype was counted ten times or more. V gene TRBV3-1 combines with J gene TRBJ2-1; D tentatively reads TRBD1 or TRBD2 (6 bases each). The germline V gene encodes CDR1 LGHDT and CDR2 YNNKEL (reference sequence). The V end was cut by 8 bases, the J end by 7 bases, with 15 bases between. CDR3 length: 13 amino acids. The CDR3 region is CASSLRGANEQFF. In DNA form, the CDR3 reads TGTGCCAGCTCTCTGAGGGGGGCAAATGAGCAGTTCTTC.

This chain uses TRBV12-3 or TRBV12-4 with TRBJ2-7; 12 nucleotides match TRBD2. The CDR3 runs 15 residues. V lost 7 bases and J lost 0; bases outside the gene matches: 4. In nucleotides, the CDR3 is TGTGCCAGCACCGTGACTAGCGGGAGCTCCTACGAGCAGTACTTC. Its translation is CASTVTSGSSYEQYF.

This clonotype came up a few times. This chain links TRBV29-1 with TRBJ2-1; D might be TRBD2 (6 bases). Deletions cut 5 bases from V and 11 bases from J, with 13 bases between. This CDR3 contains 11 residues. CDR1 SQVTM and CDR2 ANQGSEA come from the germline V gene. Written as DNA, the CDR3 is TGCAGCGTTAAGGGGCGGGGACAGCAGTTCTTC. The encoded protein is CSVKGRGQQFF.

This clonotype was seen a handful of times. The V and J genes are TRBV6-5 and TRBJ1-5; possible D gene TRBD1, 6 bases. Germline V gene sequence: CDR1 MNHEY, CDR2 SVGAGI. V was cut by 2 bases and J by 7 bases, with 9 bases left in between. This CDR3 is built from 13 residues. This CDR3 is CASSYAGAQPQHF. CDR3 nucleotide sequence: TGTGCCAGCAGTTACGCGGGGGCCCAGCCCCAGCATTTT.

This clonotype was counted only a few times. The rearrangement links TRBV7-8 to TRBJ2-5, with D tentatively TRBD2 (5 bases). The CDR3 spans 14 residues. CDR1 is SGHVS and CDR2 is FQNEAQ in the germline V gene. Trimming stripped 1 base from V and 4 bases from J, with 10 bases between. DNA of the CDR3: TGTGCCAGCAGCTTAGTTGAGGGCGTAGAGACCCAGTACTTC. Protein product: CASSLVEGVETQYF.

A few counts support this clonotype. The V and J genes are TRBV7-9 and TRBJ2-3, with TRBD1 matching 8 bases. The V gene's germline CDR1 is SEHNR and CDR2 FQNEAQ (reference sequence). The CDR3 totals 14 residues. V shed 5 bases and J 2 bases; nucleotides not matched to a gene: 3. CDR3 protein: CASSQGAATDTQYF. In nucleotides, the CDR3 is TGTGCCAGCAGCCAGGGGGCCGCCACAGATACGCAGTATTTT.

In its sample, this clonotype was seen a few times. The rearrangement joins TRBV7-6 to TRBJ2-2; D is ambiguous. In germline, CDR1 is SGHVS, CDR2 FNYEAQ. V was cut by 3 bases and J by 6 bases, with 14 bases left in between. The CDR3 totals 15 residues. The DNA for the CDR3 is TGTGCCAGCAGCTTTGAAGTATTGTCGGCCGGGGAGCTGTTTTTT. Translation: CASSFEVLSAGELFF.

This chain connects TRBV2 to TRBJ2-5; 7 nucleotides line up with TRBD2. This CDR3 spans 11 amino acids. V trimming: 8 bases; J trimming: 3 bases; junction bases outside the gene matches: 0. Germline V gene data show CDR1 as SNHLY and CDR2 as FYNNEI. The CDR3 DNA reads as TGTGCCAGCGGGGGGGAAGAGACCCAGTACTTC. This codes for CASGGEETQYF.

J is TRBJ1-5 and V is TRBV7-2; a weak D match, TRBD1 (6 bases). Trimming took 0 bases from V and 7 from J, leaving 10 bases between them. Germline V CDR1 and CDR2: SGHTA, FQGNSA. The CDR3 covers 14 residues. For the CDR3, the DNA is TGTGCCAGCAGCTTAGCCGCAGGGGTGCAGCCCCAGCATTTT. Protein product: CASSLAAGVQPQHF.

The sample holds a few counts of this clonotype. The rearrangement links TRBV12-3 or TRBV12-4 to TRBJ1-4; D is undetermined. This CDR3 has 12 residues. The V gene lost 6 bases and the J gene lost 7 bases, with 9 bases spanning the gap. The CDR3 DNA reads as TGTGCCAGCAGAGACGACGGTGAAAAACTGTTTTTT. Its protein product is CASRDDGEKLFF.

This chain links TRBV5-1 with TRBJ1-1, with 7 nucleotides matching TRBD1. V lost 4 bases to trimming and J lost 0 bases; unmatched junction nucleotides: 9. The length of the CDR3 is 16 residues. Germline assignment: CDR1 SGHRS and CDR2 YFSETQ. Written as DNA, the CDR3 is TGCGCCAGCAGCCCCGGACAGGTTAGGATGAACACTGAAGCTTTCTTT. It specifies CASSPGQVRMNTEAFF.

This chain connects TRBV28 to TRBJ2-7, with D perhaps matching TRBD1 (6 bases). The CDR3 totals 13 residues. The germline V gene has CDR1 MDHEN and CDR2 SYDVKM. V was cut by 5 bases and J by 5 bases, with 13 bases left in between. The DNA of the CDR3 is TGTGCCAGCAGTCATCAGGGGTTCAACGAGCAGTACGTC. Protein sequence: CASSHQGFNEQYV.

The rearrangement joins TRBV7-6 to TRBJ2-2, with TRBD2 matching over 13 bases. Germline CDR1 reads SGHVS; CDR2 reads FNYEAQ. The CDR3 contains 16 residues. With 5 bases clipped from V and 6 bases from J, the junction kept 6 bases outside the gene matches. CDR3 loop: CASSPRTSGGAGELFF. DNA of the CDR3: TGTGCCAGCAGCCCCAGGACTAGCGGGGGAGCCGGGGAGCTGTTTTTT.

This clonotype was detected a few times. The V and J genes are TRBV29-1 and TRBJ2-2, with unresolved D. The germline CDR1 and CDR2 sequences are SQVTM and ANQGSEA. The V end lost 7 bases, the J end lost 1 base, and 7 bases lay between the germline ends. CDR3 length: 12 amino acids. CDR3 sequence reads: CSGLGNTGELFF. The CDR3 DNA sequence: TGCAGCGGGTTGGGGAACACCGGGGAGCTGTTTTTT.

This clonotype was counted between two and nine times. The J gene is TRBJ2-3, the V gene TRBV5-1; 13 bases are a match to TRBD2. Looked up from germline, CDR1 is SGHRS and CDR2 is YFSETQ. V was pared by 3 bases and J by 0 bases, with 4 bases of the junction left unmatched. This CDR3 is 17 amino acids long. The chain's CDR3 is CASSSTGLAGSTDTQYF. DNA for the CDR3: TGCGCCAGCAGCTCTACGGGACTAGCGGGAAGCACAGATACGCAGTATTTT.